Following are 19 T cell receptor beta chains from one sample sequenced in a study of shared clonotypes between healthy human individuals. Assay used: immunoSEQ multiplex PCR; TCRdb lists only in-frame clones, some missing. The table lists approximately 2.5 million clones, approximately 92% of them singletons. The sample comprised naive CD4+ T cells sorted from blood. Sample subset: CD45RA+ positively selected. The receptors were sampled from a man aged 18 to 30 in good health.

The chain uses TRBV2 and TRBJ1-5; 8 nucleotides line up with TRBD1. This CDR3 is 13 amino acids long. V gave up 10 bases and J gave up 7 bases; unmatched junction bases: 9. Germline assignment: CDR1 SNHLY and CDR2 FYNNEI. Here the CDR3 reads CAIRQGMIQPQHF. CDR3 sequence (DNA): TGTGCCATCCGACAGGGGATGATACAGCCCCAGCATTTT.

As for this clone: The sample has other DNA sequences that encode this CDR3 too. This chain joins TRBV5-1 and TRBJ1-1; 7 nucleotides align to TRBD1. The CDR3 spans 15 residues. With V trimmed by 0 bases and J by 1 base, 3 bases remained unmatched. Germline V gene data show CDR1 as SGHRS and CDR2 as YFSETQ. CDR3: CASSLEGQSNTEAFF. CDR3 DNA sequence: TGCGCCAGCAGCTTGGAGGGACAGTCGAACACTGAAGCTTTCTTT.

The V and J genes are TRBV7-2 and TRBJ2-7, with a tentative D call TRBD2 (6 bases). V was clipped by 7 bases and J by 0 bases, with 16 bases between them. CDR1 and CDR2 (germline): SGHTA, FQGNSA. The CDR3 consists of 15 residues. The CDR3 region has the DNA TGTGCCAGCACCGAGTTCGCGGGGAGCTCCTACGAGCAGTACTTC. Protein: CASTEFAGSSYEQYF.

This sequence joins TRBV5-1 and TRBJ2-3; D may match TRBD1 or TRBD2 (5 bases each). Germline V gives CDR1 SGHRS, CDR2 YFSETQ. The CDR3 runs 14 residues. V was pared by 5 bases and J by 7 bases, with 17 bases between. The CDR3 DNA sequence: TGCGCCAGCAGTTTTCGGGACCCAGGGAATACGCAGTATTTT. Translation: CASSFRDPGNTQYF.

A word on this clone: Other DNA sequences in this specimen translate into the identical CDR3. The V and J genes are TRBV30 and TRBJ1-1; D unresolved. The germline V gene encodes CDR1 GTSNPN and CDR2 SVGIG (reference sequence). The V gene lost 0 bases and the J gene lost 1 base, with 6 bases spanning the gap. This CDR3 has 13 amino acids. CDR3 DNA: TGTGCCTGGAGTGTTAATGGGAACACTGAAGCTTTCTTT. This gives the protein CAWSVNGNTEAFF. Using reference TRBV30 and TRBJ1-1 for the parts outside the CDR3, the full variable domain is SQTIHQWPATLVQPVGSPLSLECTVEGTSNPNLYWYRQAAGRGLQLLFYSVGIGQISSEVPQNLSASRPQDRQFILSSKKLLLSDSGFYLCAWSVNGNTEAFFGQGTRLTVV.

The CDR3 coding sequence is TGTGCCAGTAGGGGGACAGGGACTGCTGGCTACACCTTC. Its protein product is CASRGTGTAGYTF. The rearrangement uses TRBV19 and TRBJ1-2, with TRBD1 identical over 9 bases. The J segment lost 7 bases and the V segment lost 6 bases, leaving 6 bases of the junction unmatched. CDR1 and CDR2 from the germline V gene are LNHDA and SQIVND (reference sequence). The CDR3 runs 13 residues.

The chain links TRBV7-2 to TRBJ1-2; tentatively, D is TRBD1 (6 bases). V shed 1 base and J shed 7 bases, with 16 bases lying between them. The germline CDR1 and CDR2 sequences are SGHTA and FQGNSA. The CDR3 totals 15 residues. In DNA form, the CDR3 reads TGTGCCAGCAGCTTAGTCGGTAGAGGGGGGCCTGGCTACACCTTC. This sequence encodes CASSLVGRGGPGYTF. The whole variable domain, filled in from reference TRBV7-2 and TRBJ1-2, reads GAGVSQSPSNKVTEKGKDVELRCDPISGHTALYWYRQSLGQGLEFLIYFQGNSAPDKSGLPSDRFSAERTGGSVSTLTIQRTQQEDSAVYLCASSLVGRGGPGYTFGSGTRLTVV.

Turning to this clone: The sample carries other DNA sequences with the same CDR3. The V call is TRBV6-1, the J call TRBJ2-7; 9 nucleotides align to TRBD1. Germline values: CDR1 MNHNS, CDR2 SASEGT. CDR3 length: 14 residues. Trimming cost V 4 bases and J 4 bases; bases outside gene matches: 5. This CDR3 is CASSADRGHYEQYF. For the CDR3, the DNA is TGTGCCAGCAGTGCGGACAGGGGCCATTACGAGCAGTACTTC.

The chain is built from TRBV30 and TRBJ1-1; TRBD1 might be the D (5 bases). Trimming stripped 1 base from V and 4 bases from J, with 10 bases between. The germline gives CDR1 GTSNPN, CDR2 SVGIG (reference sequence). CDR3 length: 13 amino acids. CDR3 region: CAWSAQAATEAFF. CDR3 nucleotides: TGTGCCTGGAGTGCACAGGCGGCCACTGAAGCTTTCTTT.

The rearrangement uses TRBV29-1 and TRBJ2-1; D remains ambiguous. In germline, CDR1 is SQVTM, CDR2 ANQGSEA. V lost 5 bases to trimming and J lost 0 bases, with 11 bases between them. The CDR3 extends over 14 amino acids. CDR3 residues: CSVLGIPSYNEQFF. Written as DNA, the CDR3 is TGCAGCGTTCTGGGAATTCCCTCCTACAATGAGCAGTTCTTC.

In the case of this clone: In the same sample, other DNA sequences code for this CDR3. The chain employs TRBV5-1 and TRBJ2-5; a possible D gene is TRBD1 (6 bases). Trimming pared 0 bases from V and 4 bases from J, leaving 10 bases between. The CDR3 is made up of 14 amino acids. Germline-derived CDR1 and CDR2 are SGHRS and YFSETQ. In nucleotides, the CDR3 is TGCGCCAGCAGCTTGGCAGCAGGGGTAGAGACCCAGTACTTC. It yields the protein CASSLAAGVETQYF. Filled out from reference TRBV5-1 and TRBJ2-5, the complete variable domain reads KAGVTQTPRYLIKTRGQQVTLSCSPISGHRSVSWYQQTPGQGLQFLFEYFSETQRNKGNFPGRFSGRQFSNSRSEMNVSTLELGDSALYLCASSLAAGVETQYFGPGTRLLVL.

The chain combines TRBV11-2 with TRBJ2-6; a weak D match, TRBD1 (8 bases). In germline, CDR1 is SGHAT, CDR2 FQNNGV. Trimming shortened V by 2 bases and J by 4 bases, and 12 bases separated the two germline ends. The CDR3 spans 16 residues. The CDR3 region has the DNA TGTGCCAGCAGCTTAAGCGGGACAGGAGGGGCCAACGTCCTGACTTTC. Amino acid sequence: CASSLSGTGGANVLTF.

The DNA for the CDR3 is TGTGCGCCCCCCAAAGCTAGTAGCGTGGCAGATACGCAGTATTTT. As protein: CAPPKASSVADTQYF. The chain carries TRBV7-9 and TRBJ2-3; tentative D call: TRBD2 (5 bases). Germline CDR1 reads SEHNR; CDR2 reads FQNEAQ (reference sequence). This CDR3 spans 15 amino acids.

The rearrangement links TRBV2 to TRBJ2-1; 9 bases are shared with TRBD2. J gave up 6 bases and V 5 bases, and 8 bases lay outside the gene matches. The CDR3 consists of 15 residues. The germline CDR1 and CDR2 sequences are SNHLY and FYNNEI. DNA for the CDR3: TGTGCCAGCAGTTTATCGCTAGCGGGAATCAATGAGCAGTTCTTC. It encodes CASSLSLAGINEQFF.

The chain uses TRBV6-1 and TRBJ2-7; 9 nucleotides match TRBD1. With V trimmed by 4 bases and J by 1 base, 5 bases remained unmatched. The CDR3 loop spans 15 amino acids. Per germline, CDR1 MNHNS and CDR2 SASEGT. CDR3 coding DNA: TGTGCCAGCAGTGGAGGGACAGGGCGTTCCTACGAGCAGTACTTC. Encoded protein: CASSGGTGRSYEQYF.

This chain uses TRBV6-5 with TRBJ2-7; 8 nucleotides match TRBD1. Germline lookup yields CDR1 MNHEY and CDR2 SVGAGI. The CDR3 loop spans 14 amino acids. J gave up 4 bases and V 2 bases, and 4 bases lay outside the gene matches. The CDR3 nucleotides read TGTGCCAGCAGTTACAAGGGACAGGATTACGAGCAGTACTTC. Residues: CASSYKGQDYEQYF.

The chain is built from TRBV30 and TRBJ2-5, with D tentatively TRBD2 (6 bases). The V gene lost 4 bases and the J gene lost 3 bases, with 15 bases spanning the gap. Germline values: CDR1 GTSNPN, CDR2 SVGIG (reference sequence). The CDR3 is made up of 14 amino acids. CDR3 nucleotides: TGTGCCTGGACCCCGGGACTGACGAAAGAGACCCAGTACTTC. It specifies CAWTPGLTKETQYF. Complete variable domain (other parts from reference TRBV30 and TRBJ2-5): SQTIHQWPATLVQPVGSPLSLECTVEGTSNPNLYWYRQAAGRGLQLLFYSVGIGQISSEVPQNLSASRPQDRQFILSSKKLLLSDSGFYLCAWTPGLTKETQYFGPGTRLLVL.

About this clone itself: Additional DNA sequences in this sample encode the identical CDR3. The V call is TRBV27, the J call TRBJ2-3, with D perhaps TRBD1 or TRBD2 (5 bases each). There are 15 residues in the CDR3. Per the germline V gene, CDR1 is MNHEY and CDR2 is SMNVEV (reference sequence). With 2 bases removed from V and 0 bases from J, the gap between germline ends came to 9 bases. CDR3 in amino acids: CASSLRGASTDTQYF. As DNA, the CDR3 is TGTGCCAGCAGTTTAAGGGGAGCTAGCACAGATACGCAGTATTTT.

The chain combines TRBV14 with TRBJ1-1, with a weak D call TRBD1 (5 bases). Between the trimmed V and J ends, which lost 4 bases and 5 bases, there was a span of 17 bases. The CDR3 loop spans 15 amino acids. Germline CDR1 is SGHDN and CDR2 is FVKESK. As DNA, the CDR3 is TGTGCCAGCAGCCCTTTGATCGGGGGGGGTACTGAAGCTTTCTTT. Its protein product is CASSPLIGGGTEAFF.